This TCR beta chain originates from a study of cytomegalovirus exposure and HLA in healthy donors. Study as a whole: Sequencing of 150 million to 200 million T cells in an earlier analysis found around 120 million unique TCR beta sequences.

Study-wide findings and caveats: Among the most significant clusters, several appeared linked to common viral pathogens in a later analysis. Researchers counted around 180 TCR beta chains as cytomegalovirus-associated. Earlier results showed most TCR beta V segments being productive about 87% or about 30% of the time.

A note on this clone: As yet, its antigen is unknown.

CDR1 is MNHNS, CDR2 SASEGT, per germline. The CDR3 extends over 12 amino acids. V lost 2 bases to trimming and J lost 8 bases, with 9 bases between them. Both 60 Vbeta primers and 13 Jbeta primers went into the PCR. Only in-frame clones appear in the TCRdb table, and some are missing; sequencing was by immunoSEQ multiplex PCR. Its listing shows approximately 200,000 clones. The chain joins TRBV6-1 to TRBJ1-2, with D unresolved. The TCR was taken from a boy aged 10-17 years in good health and CMV-seronegative. Sequenced: PBMCs. CDR3 residues: CASSEHGLGYTF. The CDR3 DNA is TGTGCCAGCAGTGAACACGGGTTGGGCTACACCTTC.